The T cell receptor (beta chain) under discussion was sequenced for a study of blood T cell repertoires in COVID-19. As for the study in general: Material from acute and convalescent COVID-19 was sourced from the United States, Italy and Spain. T cells, B-cell-depleted T cells, or PBMCs supplied cDNA or gDNA.

V was trimmed by 4 bases and J by 7 bases, leaving 14 bases between them. This CDR3 has 14 residues. Germline CDR1 reads SGHTA; CDR2 reads FQGNSA. Sequenced by immunoSEQ multiplex PCR; TCRdb stores in-frame clones only, minus some. The sample carries 96,000 or so clones, roughly 76% recorded once. The clonotype comes from a man at least 80 years old with COVID-19, enrolled during active disease. This chain links TRBV7-2 with TRBJ1-5; D might be TRBD1 (5 bases). The sequencing input was peripheral blood. The CDR3 DNA sequence: TGTGCCAGCAGCTCTGCCCACCAGGGACAGCCCCAGCATTTT. Its translation: CASSSAHQGQPQHF.